These T cell receptor beta chains were read from a single sample in a study of T cell clonotyping in hematopoietic cell transplantation. Produced via immunoSEQ multiplex PCR; TCRdb's table is partial and in-frame only. Of 27,000 or so clones in the sample, approximately 94% were seen once. The sequenced material came from peripheral blood mononuclear cells. These receptors were taken from a man aged 50 to 60 in good health. Some clones in this sample may be carry-over from other donors' samples. Each CDR3 is given with its conserved first and last residue. The D gene is left open where the match is weak. A clone size is listed for some rows: how often the clone was seen (once, few, many), or a class if it is expanded.

v_call	clone_size	cdr3_length	d_call	j_call	cdr3_nt	cdr3_aa
TRBV11-2	.	17	.	TRBJ1-5	TGTGCCAGCAGCCCTTCCCCTGGCCAATCAGGATTGCAGCCCCAGCATTTT	CASSPSPGQSGLQPQHF
TRBV6-5	.	13	.	TRBJ1-2	TGTGCCAGCAGGGGCGGGGCGTCGATGGGCTACACCTTC	CASRGGASMGYTF
TRBV4-3	.	15	.	TRBJ1-5	TGCGCCAGCAGCCAAGACCCGGGGGGGAGTCAGCCCCAGCATTTT	CASSQDPGGSQPQHF
TRBV5-8	.	13	.	TRBJ1-2	TGTGCCAGCAGCTTGACTGGAAGGGGGAGCTACACCTTC	CASSLTGRGSYTF
TRBV2	.	15	TRBD2	TRBJ2-3	TGTGCCAGCAGGATAGCGGGGGGTAGCACAGATACGCAGTATTTT	CASRIAGGSTDTQYF
TRBV5-6	.	19	TRBD2	TRBJ2-1	TGTGCCAGCAGCTTGGGGAGCGGGGGGGCTCTGTCCTCCTACAATGAGCAGTTCTTC	CASSLGSGGALSSYNEQFF
TRBV18	.	13	.	TRBJ1-5	TGTGCCAGCTCAGGAGGGGGATCAGAGCCCCAGCATTTT	CASSGGGSEPQHF
TRBV25-1	.	12	.	TRBJ2-5	TGTGCCAGCAGTGAATACGGTGAGACCCAGTACTTC	CASSEYGETQYF
TRBV4-3	.	14	.	TRBJ1-2	TGCGCCAGCAGACAACGGGGCGGGGGAGGCGGCTACACCTTC	CASRQRGGGGGYTF
TRBV11-3	.	15	.	TRBJ1-4	TGTGCCAGCAGCTCGCACGGCGCAACTAATGAAAAACTGTTTTTT	CASSSHGATNEKLFF
TRBV10-1	.	14	.	TRBJ2-1	TGCGCCAGCAGTCCAGGGGCCAGGAACAATGAGCAGTTCTTC	CASSPGARNNEQFF
TRBV7-2	.	14	.	TRBJ2-3	TGTGCCAGCAGCTCCTCTCTCAGCACAGATACGCAGTATTTT	CASSSSLSTDTQYF
TRBV5-8	.	15	.	TRBJ1-5	TGTGCCGCCGGGAGCTCGGGAAACAGCAATCAGCCCCAGCATTTT	CAAGSSGNSNQPQHF
TRBV7-6	.	14	.	TRBJ1-5	TGTGCCAGCAGCCTTAGGAGAGGTAACCAGCCCCAGCATTTT	CASSLRRGNQPQHF
TRBV19	.	13	.	TRBJ2-7	TGTGCCAGTAAGGCGACAGAGTACTACGAGCAGTACTTC	CASKATEYYEQYF
TRBV5-4	.	15	TRBD1	TRBJ1-2	TGTGCCAGCAGAAATTCGACAGGGAGGATGAGTGGCTACACCTTC	CASRNSTGRMSGYTF
TRBV11-2	.	16	TRBD1	TRBJ1-6	TGTGCCAGCAGCTTAACGCTGGACAGGGGGTATTCACCCCTCCACTTT	CASSLTLDRGYSPLHF
TRBV4-3	.	18	.	TRBJ2-3	TGCGCCAGCAGCCAAGATTTTTCCAGAGCGGGACAGTTCGATACGCAGTATTTT	CASSQDFSRAGQFDTQYF
TRBV19	.	16	.	TRBJ2-6	TGTGCCAGTAGTATAGGGCCGCCCTCTGGGGCCAACGTCCTGACTTTC	CASSIGPPSGANVLTF
TRBV7-9	.	15	.	TRBJ1-1	TGTGCCAGCAGCTTAGAACGGGTGCGGTATACTGAAGCTTTCTTT	CASSLERVRYTEAFF
TRBV2	.	15	TRBD2	TRBJ2-3	TGTGCCAGCAGTGCTTATAGCGGGGGGGCAGATACGCAGTATTTT	CASSAYSGGADTQYF
TRBV12-5	.	14	.	TRBJ1-1	TGTGCTAGTGGTCCTGACAGCCTGAACACTGAAGCTTTCTTT	CASGPDSLNTEAFF
TRBV7-9	.	15	.	TRBJ1-2	TGTGCCAGCAGTTCGGGCCGACTGCGGGGCTATGGCTACACCTTC	CASSSGRLRGYGYTF
TRBV28	.	17	.	TRBJ1-5	TGTGCCAGTGTTGAGAGAGGTCGCGGGGGCGTCAATCAGCCCCAGCATTTT	CASVERGRGGVNQPQHF
TRBV10-3	.	18	.	TRBJ2-3	TGTGCCATCAGTGAGAGTAGCAGGGCGGGGGCATACACAGATACGCAGTATTTT	CAISESSRAGAYTDTQYF
TRBV7-2	.	16	TRBD2	TRBJ2-3	TGTGCCAGCAGCCCACGGCGCGGGGGGGCAACAGATACGCAGTATTTT	CASSPRRGGATDTQYF
TRBV9	.	14	.	TRBJ2-2	TGTGCCAGCAGCGAAACAGGGATGGCCGGGGAGCTGTTTTTT	CASSETGMAGELFF
TRBV9	.	14	TRBD1	TRBJ2-2	TGTGCCAGCAGCGCGAACAGGGGGACCGGGGAGCTGTTTTTT	CASSANRGTGELFF
TRBV28	.	13	.	TRBJ1-1	TGTGCCGCCTCCGGAGTGGTGAACACTGAAGCTTTCTTT	CAASGVVNTEAFF
TRBV25-1	.	15	TRBD1	TRBJ1-4	TGTGCCAGCAGTGACCCCGGGACAGGAGGCGAAAAACTGTTTTTT	CASSDPGTGGEKLFF
TRBV7-6	.	15	.	TRBJ1-5	TGTGCCAGCAGTCGACGAGGGGGAAGCAATCAGCCCCAGCATTTT	CASSRRGGSNQPQHF
TRBV6-4	.	15	TRBD1	TRBJ2-2	TGTGCCAGCAGTGACAGGGGGCTAGACACCGGGGAGCTGTTTTTT	CASSDRGLDTGELFF
TRBV7-9	.	14	.	TRBJ2-1	TGTGCCAGCAGTCCGGGACCAATCTACAATGAGCAGTTCTTC	CASSPGPIYNEQFF
TRBV5-4	.	15	.	TRBJ1-1	TGTGCCAGCAGCTTGTACGTGGGAGCCTACACTGAAGCTTTCTTT	CASSLYVGAYTEAFF
TRBV20-1	.	11	.	TRBJ2-5	TGCAGTGCTAGACCCCAAGAGACCCAGTACTTC	CSARPQETQYF
TRBV9	.	12	.	TRBJ1-1	TGTGCCAGCAGCGTAGTGCACACTGAAGCTTTCTTT	CASSVVHTEAFF
TRBV5-4	.	14	.	TRBJ1-4	TGTGCCAGCAGCCTAGGGGGAACTAATGAAAAACTGTTTTTT	CASSLGGTNEKLFF
TRBV6-6	.	14	TRBD1	TRBJ1-1	TGTGCCACGCAAGCCCCCGGGACAGGGATATTAGCTTTCTTT	CATQAPGTGILAFF
TRBV2	.	11	TRBD1	TRBJ1-6	TGTGCCAGCGAATACAGGGGTGCGCTCCACTTT	CASEYRGALHF
TRBV28	.	15	.	TRBJ1-6	TGTGCCAGCATGTTACAGACTCGACGAAATTCACCCCTCCACTTT	CASMLQTRRNSPLHF
TRBV28	.	16	.	TRBJ1-2	TGTGCCAGCAGCCCCCCGTGGCAGGGCTTTAACTATGGCTACACCTTC	CASSPPWQGFNYGYTF
TRBV28	.	13	.	TRBJ1-2	TGTGCCAGCAGCCCCACTGAGGAAAGTGGCTACACCTTC	CASSPTEESGYTF
TRBV29-1	.	15	.	TRBJ1-5	TGCAGCGTTGGGGAAGAGTTGGGGGGTAATCAGCCCCAGCATTTT	CSVGEELGGNQPQHF
TRBV6-5	few	13	.	TRBJ1-2	TGTGCCACTACCGCGGGGGGCAACTATGGCTACACCTTC	CATTAGGNYGYTF
TRBV4-2	once	13	.	TRBJ2-7	TGTGCCAGCAGCACCCGGGAAAACTACGAGCAGTACTTC	CASSTRENYEQYF
TRBV7-2	.	14	TRBD2	TRBJ2-7	TGTGCCAGCAGCTTAATGGGGGGGACCTACGAGCAGTACTTC	CASSLMGGTYEQYF
TRBV27	.	14	.	TRBJ1-1	TGTGCCAGCAGTTTGAACGGCCAGAACACTGAAGCTTTCTTT	CASSLNGQNTEAFF
TRBV19	.	14	.	TRBJ2-5	TGTGCCAGTAGTATCTGGGACGTCCAGGAGACCCAGTACTTC	CASSIWDVQETQYF
TRBV2	once	15	.	TRBJ2-3	TGTGCCAGCCGTGCGGCCGGAACGAGCACAGATACGCAGTATTTT	CASRAAGTSTDTQYF
TRBV19	.	15	.	TRBJ1-4	TGTGCCAGTAGTATGGAGACACGGAGGCATGAAAAACTGTTTTTT	CASSMETRRHEKLFF
TRBV7-2	.	13	.	TRBJ1-2	TGTGCCAGTACCCAAGGGGGGATCTATGGCTACACCTTC	CASTQGGIYGYTF
TRBV27	.	14	TRBD1	TRBJ1-6	TGTGCCAGCAGTTGGGGACAGGGTAATTCACCCCTCCACTTT	CASSWGQGNSPLHF
TRBV15	.	14	.	TRBJ1-6	TGTGCCACCAGCAGAGATCGGGGGAATTCACCCCTCCACTTT	CATSRDRGNSPLHF